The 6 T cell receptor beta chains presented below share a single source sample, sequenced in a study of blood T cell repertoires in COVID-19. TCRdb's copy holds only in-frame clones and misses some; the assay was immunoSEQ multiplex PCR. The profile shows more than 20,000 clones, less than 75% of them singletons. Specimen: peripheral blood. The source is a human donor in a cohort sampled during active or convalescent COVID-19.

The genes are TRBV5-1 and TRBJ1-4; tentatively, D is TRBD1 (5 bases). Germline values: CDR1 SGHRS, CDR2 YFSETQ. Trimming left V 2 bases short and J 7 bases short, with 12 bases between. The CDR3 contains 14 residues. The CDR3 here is CASSLEGRGEKLFF. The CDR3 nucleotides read TGCGCCAGCAGCTTAGAGGGGCGGGGTGAAAAACTGTTTTTT.

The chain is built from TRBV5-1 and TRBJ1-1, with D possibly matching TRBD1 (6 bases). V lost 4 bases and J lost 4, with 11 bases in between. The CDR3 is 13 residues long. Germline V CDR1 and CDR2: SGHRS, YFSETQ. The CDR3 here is CASSEPTGTEAFF. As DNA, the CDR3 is TGCGCCAGCAGCGAACCGACAGGCACTGAAGCTTTCTTT.

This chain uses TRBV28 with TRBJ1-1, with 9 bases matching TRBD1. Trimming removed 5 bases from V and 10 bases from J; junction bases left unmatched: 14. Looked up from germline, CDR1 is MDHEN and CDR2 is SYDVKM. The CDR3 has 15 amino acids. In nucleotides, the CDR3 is TGTGCCAGCAGTCCCCGACAGGGGGGGAAGGCAAGAGCTTTCTTT. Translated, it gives CASSPRQGGKARAFF.

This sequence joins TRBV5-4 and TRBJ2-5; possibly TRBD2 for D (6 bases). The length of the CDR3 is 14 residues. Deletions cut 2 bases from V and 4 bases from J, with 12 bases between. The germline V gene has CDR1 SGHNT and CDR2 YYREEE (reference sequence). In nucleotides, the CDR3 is TGTGCCAGCAGCTTCGGCGCGGGAAGAGAGACCCAGTACTTC. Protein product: CASSFGAGRETQYF.

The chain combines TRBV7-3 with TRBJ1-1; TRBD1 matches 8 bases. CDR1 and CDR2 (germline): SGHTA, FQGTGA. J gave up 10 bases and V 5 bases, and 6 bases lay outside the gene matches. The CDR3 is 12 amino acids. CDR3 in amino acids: CASSTGQGTAFF. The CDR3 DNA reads TGTGCCAGCAGCACTGGACAGGGTACAGCTTTCTTT.

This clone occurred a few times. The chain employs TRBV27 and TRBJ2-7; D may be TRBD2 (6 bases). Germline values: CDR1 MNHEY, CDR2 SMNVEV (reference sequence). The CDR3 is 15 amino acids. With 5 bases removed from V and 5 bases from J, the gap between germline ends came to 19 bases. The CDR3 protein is CASSLGAGKGHEQYF. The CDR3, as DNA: TGTGCCAGCAGTCTAGGGGCGGGGAAGGGCCACGAGCAGTACTTC.